The 8 T cell receptor beta chains in this list originate from one sample, sequenced in a study of monozygotic twins with inflammatory bowel disease. TCRdb reanalyzed the 5' RACE reads, giving one entry per CDR3 protein sequence and no DNA. The sample table sets out approximately 330,000 distinct CDR3 sequences. Material: blood. The receptors were sampled from a human donor with ulcerative colitis or Crohn's disease, or a healthy co-twin of an affected twin (not recorded which).

The V call is TRBV29-1, the J call TRBJ1-1. Germline CDR1 and CDR2: SQVTM and ANQGSEA. This CDR3 has 13 residues. This CDR3 is CSVEGRMNTEAFF.

The chain has TRBV29-1 and TRBJ2-5; TCRdb's D call of TRBD1 is untestable without DNA. The CDR3 has 11 amino acids. Germline values: CDR1 SQVTM, CDR2 ANQGSEA. The CDR3 here is CSHQGGETQYF.

V gene TRBV6-5 combines with J gene TRBJ2-6. Germline CDR1 is MNHEY and CDR2 is SVGAGI. CDR3 length: 13 residues. CDR3 loop: CASRTAGANVLTF.

The rearrangement joins TRBV5-1 to TRBJ1-1. Germline loops: CDR1 SGHRS, CDR2 YFSETQ. The CDR3 covers 13 residues. The CDR3 sequence: CATRTEANTEAFF.

The CDR3 sequence is CASSQVSNEKLFF. The V call is TRBV7-9, the J call TRBJ1-4. The CDR3 runs 13 residues. Germline-derived CDR1 and CDR2 are SEHNR and FQNEAQ (reference sequence).

The chain employs TRBV28 and TRBJ2-7. The CDR3 runs 11 residues. CDR1 and CDR2 (germline): MDHEN, SYDVKM. The CDR3 is CASSRGYEQNF.

The V gene is TRBV19, the J gene TRBJ1-6; TCRdb names TRBD1, which stays unverified in the absence of DNA. The CDR3 is 15 residues long. The V gene's germline CDR1 is LNHDA and CDR2 SQIVND (reference sequence). CDR3: CASSIATGGLTPLHF.

The rearrangement uses TRBV20-1 and TRBJ1-5; TCRdb outputs TRBD1, but without DNA this stays unchecked. The CDR3 is 14 residues long. Germline-derived CDR1 and CDR2 are DFQATT and SNEGSKA (reference sequence). The CDR3 spells CSARAVGDNQPQHF.